These 3 T cell receptor beta chains were sequenced from one sample in a study of T cells in Graves' hyperthyroidism and ophthalmopathy. Amplification targeted TCR beta CDR3 regions from RNA transcripts. The HTBI primer set was used in a first-round RT-PCR of the TCR CDR3. TCRdb fed the multiplex PCR reads into MiXCR, producing one record per CDR3 protein. The data hold more than 450,000 distinct CDR3 sequences, with about 20% observed a single time. The sequenced sample was blood. These receptors originate from a man aged 40-49 years with Graves' ophthalmopathy.

This clonotype was seen a few times. V is TRBV6-2 or TRBV6-3 and J is TRBJ2-5; TRBD2 is a possible D gene (5 bases). CDR3 length: 13 residues. The germline V and J ends were trimmed by 2 bases and 4 bases, with 8 bases remaining between them. Germline CDR1 is MNHEY and CDR2 is SVGEGT. The CDR3, as DNA: TGTGCCAGCAGTTACCGGGCGGGAGAGACCCAGTACTTC. Encoded protein: CASSYRAGETQYF.

This clonotype was seen repeatedly, ten times or more. The chain carries TRBV5-5 and TRBJ2-7, with D perhaps matching TRBD1 (5 bases). Germline V gene sequence: CDR1 SGHKS, CDR2 YYEKEE (reference sequence). The V and J ends lost 0 bases and 7 bases respectively, with 17 bases between them. The length of the CDR3 is 15 residues. CDR3 DNA sequence: TGTGCCAGCAGCTTGGTGGGGCAACAGCCCGGGGAGCAGTACTTC. Protein sequence: CASSLVGQQPGEQYF.

This clonotype appeared a few times. The V and J genes are TRBV6-2 or TRBV6-3 and TRBJ1-2, with 7 bases fitting TRBD1. Germline V gene sequence: CDR1 MNHEY, CDR2 SVGEGT. This CDR3 contains 16 residues. Unmatched junction bases numbered 9, after V lost 5 bases and J lost 0 bases. This CDR3 reads CASSNHFRGTNYGYTF. In nucleotides, the CDR3 is TGTGCCAGCAGTAACCACTTCAGGGGGACTAACTATGGCTACACCTTC.